This TCR beta chain came from a study of cytomegalovirus exposure and HLA in healthy donors. Findings and limits, study-wide: Later analysis revealed greater clonal expansion in HLA-associated TCR beta chains than in equally common others. Several of the most significant clusters were apparently associated with common viral pathogens in a later analysis. Cytomegalovirus association was listed for roughly 160 TCR beta chains.

Concerning this clone itself: Its antigen is unknown.

Among the donors, all were healthy bone marrow donors. The PCR employed 60 Vbeta primers together with 13 Jbeta primers. TCRdb's copy holds only in-frame clones and misses some; the assay was immunoSEQ multiplex PCR. Of around 170,000 clones listed, roughly 72% are singletons. With 5 bases clipped from V and 5 bases from J, the junction kept 10 bases outside the gene matches. CDR1 is MNHEY and CDR2 is SMNVEV in the germline V gene (reference sequence). The CDR3 consists of 15 residues. This chain uses TRBV27 with TRBJ2-7, with 9 positions matching TRBD1. The specimen sequenced was PBMCs. This TCR derives from a man aged 35 to 55 in good health and CMV-seronegative. The CDR3, as DNA: TGTGCCAGCAGTCATACCGGGACAGGGCGAAACGAGCAGTACGTC. Encoded protein: CASSHTGTGRNEQYV.